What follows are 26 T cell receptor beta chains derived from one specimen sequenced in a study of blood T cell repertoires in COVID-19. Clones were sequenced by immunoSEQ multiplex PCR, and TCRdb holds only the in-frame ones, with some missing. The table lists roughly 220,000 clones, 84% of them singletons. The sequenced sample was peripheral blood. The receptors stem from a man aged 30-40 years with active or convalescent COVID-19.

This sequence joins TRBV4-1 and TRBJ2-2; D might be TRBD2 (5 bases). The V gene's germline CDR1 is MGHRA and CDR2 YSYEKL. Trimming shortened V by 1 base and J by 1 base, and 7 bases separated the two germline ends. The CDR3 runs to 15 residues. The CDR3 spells CASSQAGRNTGELFF. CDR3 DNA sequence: TGCGCCAGCAGCCAAGCGGGGAGGAACACCGGGGAGCTGTTTTTT.

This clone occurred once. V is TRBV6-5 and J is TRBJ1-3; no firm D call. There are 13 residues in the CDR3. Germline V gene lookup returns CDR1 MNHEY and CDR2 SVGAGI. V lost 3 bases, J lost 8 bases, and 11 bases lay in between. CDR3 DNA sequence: TGTGCCAGCAGTTATTTTCCCGGGGACACCATATATTTT. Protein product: CASSYFPGDTIYF.

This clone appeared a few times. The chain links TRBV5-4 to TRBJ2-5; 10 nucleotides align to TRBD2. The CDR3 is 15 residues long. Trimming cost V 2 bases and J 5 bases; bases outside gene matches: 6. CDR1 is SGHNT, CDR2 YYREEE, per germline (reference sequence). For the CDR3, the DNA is TGTGCCAGCAGCTTTGATCTAGCGGGAGACGAGACCCAGTACTTC. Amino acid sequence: CASSFDLAGDETQYF.

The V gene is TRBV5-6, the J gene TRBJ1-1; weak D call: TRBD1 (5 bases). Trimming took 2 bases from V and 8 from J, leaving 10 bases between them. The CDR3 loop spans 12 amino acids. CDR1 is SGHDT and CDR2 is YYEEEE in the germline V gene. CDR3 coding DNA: TGTGCCAGCAGCTTATGGACACTAGAAGCTTTCTTT. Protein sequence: CASSLWTLEAFF.

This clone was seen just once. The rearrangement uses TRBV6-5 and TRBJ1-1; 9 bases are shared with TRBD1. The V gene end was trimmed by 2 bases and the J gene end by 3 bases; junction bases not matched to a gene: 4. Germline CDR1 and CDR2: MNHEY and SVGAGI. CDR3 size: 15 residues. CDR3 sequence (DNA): TGTGCCAGCAGTTACGGGGACAGGGCTGACACTGAAGCTTTCTTT. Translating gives CASSYGDRADTEAFF.

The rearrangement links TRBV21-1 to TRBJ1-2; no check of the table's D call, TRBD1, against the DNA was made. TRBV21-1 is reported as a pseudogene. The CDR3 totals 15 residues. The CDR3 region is CASSNLRTGADGYTF. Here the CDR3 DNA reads TGTGCCAGCAGCAACCTTCGGACAGGAGCAGATGGCTACACCTTC.

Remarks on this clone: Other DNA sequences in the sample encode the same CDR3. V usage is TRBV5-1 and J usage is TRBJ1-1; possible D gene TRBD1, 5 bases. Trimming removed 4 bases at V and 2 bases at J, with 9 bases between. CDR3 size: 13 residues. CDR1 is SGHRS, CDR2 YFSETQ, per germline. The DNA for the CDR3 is TGCGCCAGCAGCCCAGGGTTAAACACTGAAGCTTTCTTT. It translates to CASSPGLNTEAFF.

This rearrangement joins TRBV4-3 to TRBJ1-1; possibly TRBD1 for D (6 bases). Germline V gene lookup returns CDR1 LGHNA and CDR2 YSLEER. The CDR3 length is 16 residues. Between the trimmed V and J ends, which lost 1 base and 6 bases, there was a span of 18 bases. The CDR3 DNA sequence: TGCGCCAGCAGCCAAGTTCTACAGGGTGAGTTCGCTGAAGCTTTCTTT. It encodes CASSQVLQGEFAEAFF.

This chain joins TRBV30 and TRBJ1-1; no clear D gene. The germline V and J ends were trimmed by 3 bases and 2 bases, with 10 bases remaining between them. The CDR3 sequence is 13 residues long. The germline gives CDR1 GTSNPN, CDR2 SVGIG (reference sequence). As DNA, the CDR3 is TGTGCCTGGAGCCCACGGAGAAACACTGAAGCTTTCTTT. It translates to CAWSPRRNTEAFF. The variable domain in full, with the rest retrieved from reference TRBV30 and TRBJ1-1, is SQTIHQWPATLVQPVGSPLSLECTVEGTSNPNLYWYRQAAGRGLQLLFYSVGIGQISSEVPQNLSASRPQDRQFILSSKKLLLSDSGFYLCAWSPRRNTEAFFGQGTRLTVV.

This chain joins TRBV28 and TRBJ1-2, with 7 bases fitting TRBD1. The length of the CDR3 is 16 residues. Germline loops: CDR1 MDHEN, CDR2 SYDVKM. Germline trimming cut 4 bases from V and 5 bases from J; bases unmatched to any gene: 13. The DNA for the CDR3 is TGTGCCAGCAGTTCGCCGATACAGGGGCCGCTATATGGCTACACCTTC. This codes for CASSSPIQGPLYGYTF.

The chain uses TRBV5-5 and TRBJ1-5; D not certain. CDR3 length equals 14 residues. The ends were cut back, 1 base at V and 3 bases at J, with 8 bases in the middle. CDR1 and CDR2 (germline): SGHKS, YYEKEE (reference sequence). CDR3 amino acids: CASSLTQFNQPQHF. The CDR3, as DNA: TGTGCCAGCAGCTTGACCCAGTTCAATCAGCCCCAGCATTTT.

This CDR3 reads CASKLAGLSYEQYF. The CDR3 DNA sequence: TGTGCCAGCAAACTAGCGGGACTTTCCTACGAGCAGTACTTC. V is TRBV28 and J is TRBJ2-7, with TRBD2 matching 10 bases. The CDR3 sequence is 14 residues long. The germline V gene has CDR1 MDHEN and CDR2 SYDVKM. Germline trimming cut 7 bases from V and 1 base from J; bases unmatched to any gene: 4.

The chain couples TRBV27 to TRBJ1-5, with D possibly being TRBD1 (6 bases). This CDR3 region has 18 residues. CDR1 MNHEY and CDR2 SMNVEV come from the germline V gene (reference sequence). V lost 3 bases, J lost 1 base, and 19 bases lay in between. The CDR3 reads CASSFRGFGTGSNQPQHF. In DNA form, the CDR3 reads TGTGCCAGCAGTTTCAGGGGCTTCGGCACGGGAAGCAATCAGCCCCAGCATTTT.

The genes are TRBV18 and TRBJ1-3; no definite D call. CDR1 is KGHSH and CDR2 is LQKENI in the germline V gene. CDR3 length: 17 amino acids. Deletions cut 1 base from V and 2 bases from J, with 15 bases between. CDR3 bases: TGTGCCAGCTCACCACTGCCGACCTCGAGGGCTGGAAACACCATATATTTT. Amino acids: CASSPLPTSRAGNTIYF.

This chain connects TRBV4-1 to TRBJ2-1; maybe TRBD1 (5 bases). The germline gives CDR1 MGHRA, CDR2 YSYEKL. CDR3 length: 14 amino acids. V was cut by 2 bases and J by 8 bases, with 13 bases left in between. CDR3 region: CASSQHSDSYEQFF. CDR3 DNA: TGCGCCAGCAGCCAACACTCAGACAGTTATGAGCAGTTCTTC.

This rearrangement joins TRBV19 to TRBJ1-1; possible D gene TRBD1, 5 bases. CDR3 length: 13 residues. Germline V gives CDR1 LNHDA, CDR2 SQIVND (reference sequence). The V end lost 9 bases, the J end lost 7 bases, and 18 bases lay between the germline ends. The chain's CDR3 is CASEIRPGGEAFF. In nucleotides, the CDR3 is TGTGCCAGCGAGATCCGACCCGGGGGTGAAGCTTTCTTT.

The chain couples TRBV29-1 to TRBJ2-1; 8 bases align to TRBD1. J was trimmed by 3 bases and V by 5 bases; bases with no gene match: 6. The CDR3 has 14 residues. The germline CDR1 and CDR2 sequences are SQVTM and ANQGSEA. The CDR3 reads CSVPDRGRYNEQFF. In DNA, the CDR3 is TGCAGCGTTCCCGACAGGGGTCGCTACAATGAGCAGTTCTTC.

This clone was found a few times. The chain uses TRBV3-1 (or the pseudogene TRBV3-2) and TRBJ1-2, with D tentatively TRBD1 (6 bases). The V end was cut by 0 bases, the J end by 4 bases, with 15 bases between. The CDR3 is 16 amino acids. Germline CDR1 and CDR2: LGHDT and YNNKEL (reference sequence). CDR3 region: CASSQDWAQGRYGYTF. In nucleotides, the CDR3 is TGTGCCAGCAGCCAAGATTGGGCCCAGGGGCGCTATGGCTACACCTTC.

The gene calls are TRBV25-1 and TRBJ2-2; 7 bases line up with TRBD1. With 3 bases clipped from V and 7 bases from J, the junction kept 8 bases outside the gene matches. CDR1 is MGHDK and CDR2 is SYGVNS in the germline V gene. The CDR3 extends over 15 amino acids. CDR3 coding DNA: TGTGCCAGCAGTGATCAAGGGGGCGCCAACGGGGAGCTGTTTTTT. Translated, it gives CASSDQGGANGELFF.

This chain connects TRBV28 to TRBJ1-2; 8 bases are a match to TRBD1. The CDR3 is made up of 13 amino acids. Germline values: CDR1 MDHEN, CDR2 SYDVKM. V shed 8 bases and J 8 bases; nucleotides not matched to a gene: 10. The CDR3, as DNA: TGTGCCAGCTATGGACAGGGATTCGACGGCTACACCTTC. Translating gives CASYGQGFDGYTF.

CDR3 nucleotide sequence: TGTGCCAGCAGTTTATCGGCAGGTGGCACCTACGAGCAGTACTTC. It encodes CASSLSAGGTYEQYF. The chain links TRBV28 to TRBJ2-7; D is undetermined. The V end was cut by 1 base, the J end by 2 bases, with 12 bases between. In germline, CDR1 is MDHEN, CDR2 SYDVKM. CDR3 length: 15 amino acids.

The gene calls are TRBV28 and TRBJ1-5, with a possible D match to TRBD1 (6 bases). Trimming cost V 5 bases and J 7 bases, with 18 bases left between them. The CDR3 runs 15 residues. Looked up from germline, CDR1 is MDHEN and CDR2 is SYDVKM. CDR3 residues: CASSPTQGKFQPQHF. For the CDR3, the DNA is TGTGCCAGCAGTCCAACACAGGGAAAGTTCCAGCCCCAGCATTTT.

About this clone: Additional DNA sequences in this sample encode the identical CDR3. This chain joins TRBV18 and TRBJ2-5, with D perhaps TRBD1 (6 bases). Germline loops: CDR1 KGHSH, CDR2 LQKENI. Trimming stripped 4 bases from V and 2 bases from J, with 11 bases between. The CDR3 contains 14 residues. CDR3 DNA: TGTGCCAGCTCACGAGGACAGCTACAAGAGACCCAGTACTTC. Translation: CASSRGQLQETQYF.

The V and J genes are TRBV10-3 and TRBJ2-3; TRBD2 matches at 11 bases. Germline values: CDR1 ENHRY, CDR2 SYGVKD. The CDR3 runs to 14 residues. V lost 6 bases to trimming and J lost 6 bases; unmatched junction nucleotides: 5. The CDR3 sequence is CAISLAGGVDTQYF. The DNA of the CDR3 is TGTGCCATCAGCTTAGCGGGAGGGGTGGATACGCAGTATTTT.

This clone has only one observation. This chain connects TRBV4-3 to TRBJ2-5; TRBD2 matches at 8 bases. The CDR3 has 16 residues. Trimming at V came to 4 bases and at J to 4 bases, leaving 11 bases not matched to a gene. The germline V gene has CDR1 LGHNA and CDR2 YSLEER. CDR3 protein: CASSRRRGDLRETQYF. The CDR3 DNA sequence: TGCGCCAGCAGCCGCAGGCGGGGGGACCTCCGAGAGACCCAGTACTTC.

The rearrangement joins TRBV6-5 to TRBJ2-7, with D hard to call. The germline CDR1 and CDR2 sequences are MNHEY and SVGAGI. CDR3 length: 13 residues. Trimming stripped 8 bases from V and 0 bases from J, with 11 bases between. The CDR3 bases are TGTGCCAGCTGGGCAGAAAACTCCTACGAGCAGTACTTC. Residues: CASWAENSYEQYF.